The present entry profiles one T cell receptor (beta chain) with its context. The antigen is undetermined. The data originate from a study of cytomegalovirus exposure and HLA in healthy donors. Notes on the study in general: Presence/absence analyses assumed roughly uniform sequencing depth across donors, which may not hold. Some TCR beta chains (more than 150 of them) were listed as cytomegalovirus-associated.

The PCR ran on 60 Vbeta and 13 Jbeta primers. Some clones are missing from TCRdb's copy, which holds only in-frame ones; the method was immunoSEQ multiplex PCR. The listing contains roughly 76,000 clones. The CDR3 contains 16 residues. The V gene's germline CDR1 is SGHRS and CDR2 YFSETQ. Trimming removed 5 bases from V and 10 bases from J; junction bases left unmatched: 9. This TCR came from a female donor in good health and CMV-seropositive. Sequencing was done on a sample of PBMCs. This rearrangement joins TRBV5-1 to TRBJ2-1; 16 bases are shared with TRBD2. DNA for the CDR3: TGCGCCAGCAGTTCGGGACTAGCGGGAGGGCCATCCGAGCAGTTCTTC. The encoded protein is CASSSGLAGGPSEQFF. The entire variable domain, with the rest obtained from reference TRBV5-1 and TRBJ2-1, is as follows: KAGVTQTPRYLIKTRGQQVTLSCSPISGHRSVSWYQQTPGQGLQFLFEYFSETQRNKGNFPGRFSGRQFSNSRSEMNVSTLELGDSALYLCASSSGLAGGPSEQFFGPGTRLTVL.